This is a list of T cell receptor beta chains from one sample in a study of radiation and T cells in renal cell carcinoma. Clones were sequenced by immunoSEQ multiplex PCR, and TCRdb holds only the in-frame ones, with some missing. The table records around 170,000 clones, around 90% of them present only once. The sample consisted of blood, taken from a patient whose treatment included radiotherapy and nephrectomy. The receptor source for this set is a woman aged 45-65 years with renal cell carcinoma. CDR3s include the opening cysteine and the closing phenylalanine or tryptophan. Fields, in order: J gene, CDR3 length, clone size, V gene, D gene, CDR3 protein, CDR3 DNA. The D gene is left open where the match is weak. The size of a clone is reported for some rows only, either as once, few or many, or as a class for expanded clones.

TRBJ2-5,14,once,TRBV5-1,TRBD1,CASSPGGYVQTQYF,TGCGCCAGCAGCCCAGGGGGCTACGTACAGACCCAGTACTTC
TRBJ2-4,14,NA,TRBV10-3,NA,CAISESGGGNIQYF,TGTGCCATCAGTGAGTCGGGCGGTGGAAACATTCAGTACTTC
TRBJ2-7,14,NA,TRBV13,TRBD1,CASSPGQTLYEQYF,TGTGCCAGCAGCCCGGGACAGACACTCTACGAGCAGTACTTC
TRBJ1-2,13,NA,TRBV6-1,NA,CASSVRTAHGYTF,TGTGCCAGCAGTGTGAGGACCGCTCATGGCTACACCTTC
TRBJ1-5,13,NA,TRBV2,NA,CASSGQVNQPQHF,TGTGCCAGCAGTGGGCAGGTCAATCAGCCCCAGCATTTT
TRBJ2-5,14,NA,TRBV7-6,TRBD1,CASSLRDSQETQYF,TGTGCCAGCAGCTTAAGGGACAGCCAAGAGACCCAGTACTTC
TRBJ2-7,11,NA,TRBV18,NA,CASSPSREQYF,TGTGCCAGCTCACCAAGCCGAGAGCAGTACTTC
TRBJ1-5,13,NA,TRBV10-3,NA,CAITPEANQPQHF,TGTGCCATCACCCCGGAGGCTAATCAGCCCCAGCATTTT
TRBJ2-7,13,NA,TRBV29-1,NA,CSVEILEPYEQYF,TGCAGCGTTGAAATCCTAGAGCCCTACGAGCAGTACTTC
TRBJ2-3,15,NA,TRBV5-6,NA,CASSSERAGADTQYF,TGTGCCAGCAGCTCGGAGAGGGCAGGGGCAGATACGCAGTATTTT
TRBJ2-1,14,NA,TRBV19,TRBD2,CASSSSGALNEQFF,TGTGCCAGTAGTTCGAGCGGGGCCCTCAATGAGCAGTTCTTC
TRBJ1-1,15,NA,TRBV5-4,NA,CASSPGGFGGTEAFF,TGTGCCAGCAGCCCCGGAGGTTTTGGGGGCACTGAAGCTTTCTTT
TRBJ1-2,13,NA,TRBV19,NA,CASSPTRGGGYTF,TGTGCCAGTAGTCCCACCAGGGGCGGGGGCTACACCTTC
TRBJ1-4,16,NA,TRBV5-1,TRBD1,CASSLVGTGGNEKLFF,TGCGCCAGCAGCTTGGTCGGGACAGGGGGTAATGAAAAACTGTTTTTT
TRBJ1-2,15,NA,TRBV15,NA,CATRLGLDGGYGYTF,TGTGCCACCAGATTGGGCCTCGACGGGGGTTATGGCTACACCTTC
TRBJ2-7,15,NA,TRBV5-1,NA,CASSHRWGDSYEQYF,TGCGCCAGCAGCCATCGGTGGGGGGATTCCTACGAGCAGTACTTC
TRBJ2-3,17,once,TRBV5-1,TRBD2,CASSQQLSGGGADTQYF,TGCGCCAGCAGCCAGCAGCTTAGCGGGGGTGGTGCAGATACGCAGTATTTT
TRBJ1-5,16,NA,TRBV7-8,NA,CASSPRHRDSNQPQHF,TGTGCCAGCAGCCCCCGGCACAGGGATAGCAATCAGCCCCAGCATTTT
TRBJ1-1,16,NA,TRBV6-6,NA,CASTNPGGGENTEAFF,TGTGCCAGCACCAACCCTGGGGGAGGGGAGAACACTGAAGCTTTCTTT
TRBJ2-1,18,NA,TRBV9,TRBD2,CASSTPLDRLAGGGEQFF,TGTGCCAGCAGCACCCCGTTAGATAGGCTAGCGGGCGGGGGTGAGCAGTTCTTC
TRBJ1-2,13,NA,TRBV19,TRBD1,CASSKGTGFGYTF,TGTGCCAGTAGTAAAGGGACAGGGTTTGGCTACACCTTC
TRBJ1-2,15,NA,TRBV5-4,TRBD1,CASSLGQGEYGGYTF,TGTGCCAGCAGCTTGGGACAGGGAGAGTATGGTGGCTACACCTTC
TRBJ2-2,15,NA,TRBV5-8,TRBD1,CASSFRDRPTGELFF,TGTGCCAGCAGCTTTCGGGACAGGCCCACCGGGGAGCTGTTTTTT
TRBJ1-4,14,NA,TRBV5-1,NA,CASRPRETNEKLFF,TGCGCCAGCAGACCCAGGGAAACTAATGAAAAACTGTTTTTT
TRBJ2-5,17,NA,TRBV6-4,TRBD2,CASSDLSAGGYQETQYF,TGTGCCAGCAGTGACTTGTCGGCGGGGGGGTACCAAGAGACCCAGTACTTC
TRBJ1-4,15,once,TRBV7-2,NA,CASSLSGFWNEKLFF,TGTGCCAGCAGCTTAAGTGGATTCTGGAATGAAAAACTGTTTTTT
TRBJ1-2,11,NA,TRBV19,NA,CASSRGSGYTF,TGTGCCAGTAGCCGGGGGTCTGGCTACACCTTC
TRBJ2-7,16,NA,TRBV14,NA,CASSQDQRASSYEQYF,TGTGCCAGCAGCCAAGATCAGCGGGCGTCCTCCTACGAGCAGTACTTC
TRBJ2-5,15,few,TRBV1,NA,CTSSQVRGGRETQYF,TGCACCAGCAGCCAAGTCCGAGGGGGCCGAGAGACCCAGTACTTC
TRBJ2-3,14,NA,TRBV4-2,NA,CASSLQGPTDTQYF,TGTGCCAGCAGCCTCCAGGGACCCACAGATACGCAGTATTTT
TRBJ1-2,14,NA,TRBV30,NA,CASQGNRRNYGYTF,TGTGCCAGCCAGGGAAACAGGCGAAACTATGGCTACACCTTC
TRBJ1-1,14,NA,TRBV4-1,NA,CASSPRGAGTEAFF,TGTGCCAGCAGCCCGCGGGGGGCCGGTACTGAAGCTTTCTTT
TRBJ2-1,14,NA,TRBV6-6,NA,CASSYGGAINEQFF,TGTGCCAGCAGTTACGGGGGGGCAATCAATGAGCAGTTCTTC
TRBJ2-7,15,NA,TRBV7-2,NA,CASSLEAGSSYEQYF,TGTGCCAGCAGCTTAGAAGCAGGGAGCTCCTACGAGCAGTACTTC
TRBJ1-5,14,once,TRBV18,TRBD1,CASSPGQVNQPQHF,TGTGCCAGCTCCCCGGGACAGGTCAATCAGCCCCAGCATTTT
TRBJ1-2,13,NA,TRBV2,NA,CASSAEQDYGYTF,TGTGCCAGCAGTGCCGAACAGGACTATGGCTACACCTTC
TRBJ1-4,16,few,TRBV21-1,NA,CASIIHSGKVREKLFF,TGTGCCAGCATCATTCATTCAGGGAAGGTCCGTGAAAAACTGTTTTTT
TRBJ1-5,15,NA,TRBV4-1,NA,CASSQVQDGNQPQHF,TGCGCCAGCAGCCAAGTGCAAGACGGGAATCAGCCCCAGCATTTT
TRBJ2-2,17,NA,TRBV4-3,TRBD1,CASSQNSGTGFTGELFF,TGCGCCAGCAGCCAAAATTCCGGGACAGGGTTCACCGGGGAGCTGTTTTTT
TRBJ1-2,11,few,TRBV6-5,NA,CASSYWGGYTF,TGTGCCAGCAGTTACTGGGGTGGCTACACCTTC
TRBJ1-1,17,few,TRBV2,NA,CASSEAGVSFMNTEAFF,TGTGCCAGCAGTGAAGCGGGGGTATCATTCATGAACACTGAAGCTTTCTTT
TRBJ2-7,15,NA,TRBV6-6,TRBD1,CASSYQGVESYEQYF,TGTGCCAGCAGTTACCAGGGGGTCGAATCCTACGAGCAGTACTTC
TRBJ1-5,16,NA,TRBV5-6,NA,CASSSMWGAGNQPQHF,TGTGCCAGCAGCAGTATGTGGGGGGCTGGCAATCAGCCCCAGCATTTT
TRBJ2-7,15,NA,TRBV15,NA,CATSRDIAGAYEQYF,TGTGCCACCAGCAGAGATATAGCCGGCGCCTACGAGCAGTACTTC
TRBJ2-5,15,medium-sized,TRBV19,TRBD2,CASSKTSGGFETQYF,TGTGCCAGTAGTAAAACTAGCGGGGGCTTTGAGACCCAGTACTTC
TRBJ2-7,12,NA,TRBV7-2,NA,CASSPYLGEQYF,TGTGCCAGCAGCCCGTACTTGGGCGAGCAGTACTTC